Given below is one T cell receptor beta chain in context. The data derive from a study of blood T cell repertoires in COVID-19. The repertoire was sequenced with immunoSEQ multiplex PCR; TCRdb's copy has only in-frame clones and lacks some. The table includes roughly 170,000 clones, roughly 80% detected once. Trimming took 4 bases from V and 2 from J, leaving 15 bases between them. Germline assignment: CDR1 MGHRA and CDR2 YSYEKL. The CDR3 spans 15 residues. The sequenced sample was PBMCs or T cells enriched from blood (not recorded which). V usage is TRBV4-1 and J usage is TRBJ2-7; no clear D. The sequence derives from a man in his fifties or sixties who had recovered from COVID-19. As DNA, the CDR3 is TGCGCCAGCAGCCTCACAACAGATACCCCCTACGAGCAGTACTTC. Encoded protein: CASSLTTDTPYEQYF.